The 9 T cell receptor beta chains reported below all come from one sample, sequenced in a study of cytomegalovirus exposure and HLA in healthy donors. Generated by immunoSEQ multiplex PCR, the TCRdb table keeps only in-frame clones and is missing some. The sample lists some 170,000 clones; about nine tenths were seen once. Sequenced material: PBMCs. The receptors come from a young woman in good health and CMV-seropositive.

The V and J genes are TRBV5-1 and TRBJ1-1; D is unresolved. This CDR3 has 14 residues. Germline values: CDR1 SGHRS, CDR2 YFSETQ. V was pared by 0 bases and J by 2 bases, with 8 bases between. The CDR3 bases are TGCGCCAGCAGCTTGGGGGCAGTTAACACTGAAGCTTTCTTT. It is translated as CASSLGAVNTEAFF.

This chain joins TRBV6-1 and TRBJ2-5, with TRBD2 matching 9 bases. J was trimmed by 5 bases and V by 4 bases; bases with no gene match: 14. CDR1 MNHNS and CDR2 SASEGT come from the germline V gene. CDR3 length equals 17 residues. This CDR3 is CASSVGAGGRAAETQYF. CDR3 sequence (DNA): TGTGCCAGCAGTGTGGGGGCTGGCGGGAGGGCCGCCGAGACCCAGTACTTC.

This clone is a singleton in its sample. V gene TRBV29-1 combines with J gene TRBJ1-2; tentative D call: TRBD1 (6 bases). Trimming cost V 4 bases and J 6 bases, with 12 bases left between them. This CDR3 comprises 12 residues. Germline V gives CDR1 SQVTM, CDR2 ANQGSEA. The CDR3 DNA sequence: TGCAGCGTTGTTTGGGGGCCTGATGGCTACACCTTC. Amino acid sequence: CSVVWGPDGYTF.

Regarding this clone: This sample also contains other DNA sequences that code for the same CDR3. The rearrangement links TRBV29-1 to TRBJ2-1, with TRBD2 identical over 7 bases. From germline, CDR1 is SQVTM and CDR2 ANQGSEA. V dropped 1 base and J dropped 4; count of bases not matched to a gene: 4. There are 14 residues in the CDR3. CDR3 residues: CSVEAGGSYNEQFF. The CDR3 DNA follows: TGCAGCGTTGAAGCAGGCGGGAGTTACAATGAGCAGTTCTTC.

V gene TRBV9 combines with J gene TRBJ2-7; TRBD2 matches at 10 bases. CDR1 and CDR2 (germline): SGDLS, YYNGEE. The CDR3 runs 16 residues. J gave up 4 bases and V 3 bases, and 10 bases lay outside the gene matches. In nucleotides, the CDR3 is TGTGCCAGCAGCGAATCCCCGGGACTAGCGCCTTACGAGCAGTACTTC. This sequence encodes CASSESPGLAPYEQYF.

This chain joins TRBV7-6 and TRBJ1-2; 8 bases fit TRBD1. The V and J ends lost 3 bases and 10 bases, in that order; junction bases with no gene match: 7. Germline V gene lookup returns CDR1 SGHVS and CDR2 FNYEAQ. The CDR3 runs to 13 residues. As DNA, the CDR3 is TGTGCCAGCAGCTTTAACAGGGGGTCGGACTACACCTTC. It is translated as CASSFNRGSDYTF.

The chain uses TRBV27 and TRBJ1-5, with D possibly being TRBD1 (5 bases). The ends were cut back, 4 bases at V and 3 bases at J, with 13 bases in the middle. The CDR3 runs to 15 residues. Germline-derived CDR1 and CDR2 are MNHEY and SMNVEV (reference sequence). As DNA, the CDR3 is TGTGCCAGCAGTTCGTCGGGACTGACCAATCAGCCCCAGCATTTT. It encodes CASSSSGLTNQPQHF.

This clone showed up just once. The rearrangement uses TRBV19 and TRBJ2-4, with a weak D call TRBD2 (6 bases). The ends were cut back, 3 bases at V and 5 bases at J, with 11 bases in the middle. Germline V gives CDR1 LNHDA, CDR2 SQIVND (reference sequence). The CDR3 consists of 14 residues. DNA for the CDR3: TGTGCCAGTAGTATTCGACTAGGAGAAAACATTCAGTACTTC. Protein product: CASSIRLGENIQYF.

The V call is TRBV13, the J call TRBJ2-7, with D possibly being TRBD2 (5 bases). Germline CDR1 PRHDT, CDR2 FYEKMQ (reference sequence). The CDR3 has 14 amino acids. The V end was cut by 4 bases, the J end by 4 bases, with 14 bases between. The CDR3 bases are TGTGCCAGCAGCTCGGTACTAGTCAGATACGAGCAGTACTTC. Its protein product is CASSSVLVRYEQYF. Combining the CDR3 with reference TRBV13 and TRBJ2-7 gives the whole variable domain AAGVIQSPRHLIKEKRETATLKCYPIPRHDTVYWYQQGPGQDPQFLISFYEKMQSDKGSIPDRFSAQQFSDYHSELNMSSLELGDSALYFCASSSVLVRYEQYFGPGTRLTVT.